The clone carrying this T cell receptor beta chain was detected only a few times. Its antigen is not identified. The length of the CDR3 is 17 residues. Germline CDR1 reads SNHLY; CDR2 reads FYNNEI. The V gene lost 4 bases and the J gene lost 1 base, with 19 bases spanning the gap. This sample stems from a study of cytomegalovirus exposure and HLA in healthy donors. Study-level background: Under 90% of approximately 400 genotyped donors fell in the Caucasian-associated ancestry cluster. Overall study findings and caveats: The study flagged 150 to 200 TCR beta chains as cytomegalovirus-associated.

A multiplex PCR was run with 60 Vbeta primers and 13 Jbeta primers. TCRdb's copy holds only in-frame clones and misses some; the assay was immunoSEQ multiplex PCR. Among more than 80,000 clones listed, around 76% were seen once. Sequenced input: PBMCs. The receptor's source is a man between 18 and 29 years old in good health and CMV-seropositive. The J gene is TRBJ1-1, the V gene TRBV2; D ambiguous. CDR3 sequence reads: CASSGVPVSPGNTEAFF. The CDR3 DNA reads TGTGCCAGCAGTGGGGTACCGGTGAGCCCGGGGAACACTGAAGCTTTCTTT.